This T cell receptor beta chain originates from a study of CD8+ T cells in alopecia areata. Overall study findings and caveats: Scalp clonality, along with expanded CD8+ clones among the top 100, was significantly decreased by tofacitinib.

Reverse transcription of extracted RNA yielded cDNA, which provided the sequencing template. Repertoires were generated with immunoSEQ multiplex PCR, while TCRdb's copy carries only in-frame clones and drops some. The table includes roughly 98,000 clones, around 60% detected once. The treatment denotes: oral pan-JAK inhibitor, 5-10 mg twice daily. PBMC-derived CD4+ and CD8+ T cells were sorted. Turning to this clone: The antigen is unknown.

The CDR3 covers 12 residues. V was clipped by 7 bases and J by 10 bases, with 11 bases between them. Germline CDR1 is LNHDA and CDR2 is SQIVND (reference sequence). This sequence was found in a human donor with alopecia areata. The genes are TRBV19 and TRBJ1-6; D is unresolved. Here the sequenced sample was CD8+ T cells sorted from blood, taken at week 4, from a patient treated with tofacitinib. The CDR3, as DNA: TGTGCCAGTACCGGCGGACCGTCACCCCTCCACTTT. It encodes CASTGGPSPLHF.